The TCR beta chain described here comes from a study of blood T cell repertoires in COVID-19. Participants were placed into cohorts based on the clinical history they reported. No more than 2 weeks before study entry, exposed participants had met a case of COVID-19. V lost 0 bases, J lost 6 bases, and 7 bases stayed unmatched. The CDR3 spans 15 residues. Germline CDR1 reads MGHRA; CDR2 reads YSYEKL. Clones were read by immunoSEQ multiplex PCR, and TCRdb kept only the in-frame ones, dropping some. The sample lists about 250,000 clones; 80% to 90% were seen once. The J gene is TRBJ1-2, the V gene TRBV4-1; 7 nucleotides line up with TRBD1. The clonotype originates from a woman between 40 and 50 years old who had been exposed to COVID-19. The sample consisted of PBMCs or T cells enriched from blood (not recorded which). CDR3 residues: CASSQDPRTGDGYTF. Written as DNA, the CDR3 is TGCGCCAGCAGCCAAGACCCCCGGACAGGAGATGGCTACACCTTC.